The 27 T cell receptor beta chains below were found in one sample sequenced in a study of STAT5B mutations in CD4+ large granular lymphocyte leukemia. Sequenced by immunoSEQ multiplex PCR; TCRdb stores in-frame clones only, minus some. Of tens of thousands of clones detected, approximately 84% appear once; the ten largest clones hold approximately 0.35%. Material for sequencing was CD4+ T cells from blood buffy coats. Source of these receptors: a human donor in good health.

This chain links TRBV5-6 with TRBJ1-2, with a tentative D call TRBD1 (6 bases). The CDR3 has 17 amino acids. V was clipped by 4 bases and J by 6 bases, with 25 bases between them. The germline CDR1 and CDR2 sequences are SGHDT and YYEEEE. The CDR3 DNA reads TGTGCCAGCAGCCGAAACCCGACGGGGGCTTGGGGGGATGGCTACACCTTC. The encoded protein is CASSRNPTGAWGDGYTF.

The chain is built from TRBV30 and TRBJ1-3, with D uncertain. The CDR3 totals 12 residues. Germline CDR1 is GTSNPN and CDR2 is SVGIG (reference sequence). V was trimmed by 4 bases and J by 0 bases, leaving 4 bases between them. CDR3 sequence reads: CAWTASGNTIYF. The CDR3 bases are TGTGCCTGGACAGCCTCTGGAAACACCATATATTTT.

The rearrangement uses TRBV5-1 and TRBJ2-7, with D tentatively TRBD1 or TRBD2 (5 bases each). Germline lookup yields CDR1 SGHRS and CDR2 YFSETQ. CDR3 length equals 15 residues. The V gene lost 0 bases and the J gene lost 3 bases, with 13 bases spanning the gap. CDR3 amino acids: CASSLVRGPDYEQYF. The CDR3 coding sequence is TGCGCCAGCAGCTTGGTAAGGGGACCGGACTACGAGCAGTACTTC.

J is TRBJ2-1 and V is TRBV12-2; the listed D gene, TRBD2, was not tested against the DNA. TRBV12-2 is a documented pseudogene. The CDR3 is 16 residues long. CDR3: CASRWTSGGAYNEQFF. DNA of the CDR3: TGTGCAAGTCGCTGGACTAGCGGGGGGGCCTACAATGAGCAGTTCTTC.

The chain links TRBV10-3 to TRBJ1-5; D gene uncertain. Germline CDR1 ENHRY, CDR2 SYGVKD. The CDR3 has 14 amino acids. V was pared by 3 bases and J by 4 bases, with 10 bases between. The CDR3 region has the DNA TGTGCCATCAGTGACCCGCGGGAAAATCAGCCCCAGCATTTT. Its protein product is CAISDPRENQPQHF.

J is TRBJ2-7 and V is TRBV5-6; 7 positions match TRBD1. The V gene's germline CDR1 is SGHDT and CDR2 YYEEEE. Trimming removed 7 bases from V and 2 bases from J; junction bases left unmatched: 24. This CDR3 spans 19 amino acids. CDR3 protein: CASGNLRGADRVGTYEQYF. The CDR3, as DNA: TGTGCCAGCGGAAACCTACGAGGAGCAGACAGGGTCGGGACCTACGAGCAGTACTTC. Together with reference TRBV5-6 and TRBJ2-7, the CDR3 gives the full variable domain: DAGVTQSPTHLIKTRGQQVTLRCSPKSGHDTVSWYQQALGQGPQFIFQYYEEEERQRGNFPDRFSGHQFPNYSSELNVNALLLGDSALYLCASGNLRGADRVGTYEQYFGPGTRLTVT.

In DNA form, the CDR3 reads TGTGCCACCAGCGGCCCGGGACTAGCGGGGACAGATACGCAGTATTTT. This codes for CATSGPGLAGTDTQYF. J is TRBJ2-3 and V is TRBV15, with 13 bases that match TRBD2. The germline V gene encodes CDR1 LNHNV and CDR2 YYDKDF (reference sequence). The CDR3 runs 16 residues. The ends lost 5 bases at V and 3 bases at J; junction bases unmatched: 5.

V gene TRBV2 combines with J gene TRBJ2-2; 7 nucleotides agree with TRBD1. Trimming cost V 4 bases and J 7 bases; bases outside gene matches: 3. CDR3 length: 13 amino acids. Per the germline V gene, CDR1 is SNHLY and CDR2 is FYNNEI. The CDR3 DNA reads TGTGCCAGCAGTGGACAGGGTCACGGGGAGCTGTTTTTT. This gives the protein CASSGQGHGELFF. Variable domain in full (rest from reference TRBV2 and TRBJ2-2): EPEVTQTPSHQVTQMGQEVILRCVPISNHLYFYWYRQILGQKVEFLVSFYNNEISEKSEIFDDQFSVERPDGSNFTLKIRSTKLEDSAMYFCASSGQGHGELFFGEGSRLTVL.

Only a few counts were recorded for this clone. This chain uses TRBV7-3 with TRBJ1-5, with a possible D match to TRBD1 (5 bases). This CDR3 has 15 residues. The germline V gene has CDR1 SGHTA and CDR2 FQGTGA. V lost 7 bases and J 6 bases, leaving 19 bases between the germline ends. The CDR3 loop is CASTCDTGSGQPQHF. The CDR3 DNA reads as TGTGCCAGCACGTGCGATACAGGATCCGGTCAGCCCCAGCATTTT.

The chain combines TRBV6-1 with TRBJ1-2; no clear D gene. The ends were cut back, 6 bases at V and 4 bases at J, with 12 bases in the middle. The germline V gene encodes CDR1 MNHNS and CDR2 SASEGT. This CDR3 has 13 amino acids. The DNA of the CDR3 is TGTGCCAGCAGAATAGACAAGAGCTATGGCTACACCTTC. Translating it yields CASRIDKSYGYTF.

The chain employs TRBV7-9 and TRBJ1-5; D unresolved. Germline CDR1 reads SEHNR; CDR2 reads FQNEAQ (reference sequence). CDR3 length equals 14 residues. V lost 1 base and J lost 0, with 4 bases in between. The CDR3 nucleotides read TGTGCCAGCAGCTTAGATGTTAGCAATCAGCCCCAGCATTTT. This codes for CASSLDVSNQPQHF.

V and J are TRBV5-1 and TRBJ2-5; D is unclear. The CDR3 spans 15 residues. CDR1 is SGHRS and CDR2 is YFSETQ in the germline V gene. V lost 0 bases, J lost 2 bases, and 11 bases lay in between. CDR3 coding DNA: TGCGCCAGCAGCTTGGCGACGGATACTCAAGAGACCCAGTACTTC. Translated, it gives CASSLATDTQETQYF.

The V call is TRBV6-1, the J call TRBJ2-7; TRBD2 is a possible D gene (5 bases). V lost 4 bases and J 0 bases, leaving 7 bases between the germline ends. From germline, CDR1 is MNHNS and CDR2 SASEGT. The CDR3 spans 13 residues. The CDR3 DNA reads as TGTGCCAGCAGTGCTACTAGCTCCTACGAGCAGTACTTC. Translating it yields CASSATSSYEQYF.

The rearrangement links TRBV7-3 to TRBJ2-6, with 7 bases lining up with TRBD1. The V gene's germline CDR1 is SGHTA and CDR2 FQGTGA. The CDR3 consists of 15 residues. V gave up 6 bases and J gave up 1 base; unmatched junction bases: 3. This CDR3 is CASSTGASGANVLTF. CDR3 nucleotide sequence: TGTGCCAGCAGTACAGGGGCGTCTGGGGCCAACGTCCTGACTTTC.

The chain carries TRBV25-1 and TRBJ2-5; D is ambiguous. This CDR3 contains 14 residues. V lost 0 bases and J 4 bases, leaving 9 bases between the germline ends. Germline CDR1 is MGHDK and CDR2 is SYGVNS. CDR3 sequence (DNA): TGTGCCAGCAGTGAATACGACGCATTAGAGACCCAGTACTTC. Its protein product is CASSEYDALETQYF.

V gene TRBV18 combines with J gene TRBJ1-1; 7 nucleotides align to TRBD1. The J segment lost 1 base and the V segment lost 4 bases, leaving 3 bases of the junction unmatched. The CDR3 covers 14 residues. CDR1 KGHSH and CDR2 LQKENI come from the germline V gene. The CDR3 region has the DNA TGTGCCAGCTCACAACAGGGGACGAACACTGAAGCTTTCTTT. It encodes CASSQQGTNTEAFF.

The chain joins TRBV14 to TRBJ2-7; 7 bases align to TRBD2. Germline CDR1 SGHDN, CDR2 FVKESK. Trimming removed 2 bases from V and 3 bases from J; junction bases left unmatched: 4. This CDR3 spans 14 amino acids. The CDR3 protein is CASSQIAGDYEQYF. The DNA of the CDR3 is TGTGCCAGCAGCCAAATTGCGGGAGACTACGAGCAGTACTTC.

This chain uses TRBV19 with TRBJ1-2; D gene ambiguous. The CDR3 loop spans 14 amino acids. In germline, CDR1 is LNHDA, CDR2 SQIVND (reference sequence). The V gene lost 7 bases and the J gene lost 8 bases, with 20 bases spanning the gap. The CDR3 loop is CASTHEIGVEGYTF. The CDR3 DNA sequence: TGTGCCAGTACTCATGAGATTGGAGTGGAGGGCTACACCTTC.

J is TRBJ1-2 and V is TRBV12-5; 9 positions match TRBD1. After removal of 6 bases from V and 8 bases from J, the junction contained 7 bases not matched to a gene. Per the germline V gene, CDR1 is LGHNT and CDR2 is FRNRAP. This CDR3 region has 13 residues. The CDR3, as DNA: TGTGCTAGTGGCTTGCTGGACAGGGGAGGCTACACCTTC. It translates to CASGLLDRGGYTF.

The CDR3: CASSVAWSGGVGGNTIYF. The CDR3 DNA reads TGTGCCAGCAGCGTAGCTTGGTCAGGGGGAGTCGGCGGAAACACCATATATTTT. The chain couples TRBV9 to TRBJ1-3, with TRBD1 matching 7 bases. This CDR3 is built from 18 residues. Per germline, CDR1 SGDLS and CDR2 YYNGEE. J gave up 4 bases and V 0 bases, and 13 bases lay outside the gene matches.

In nucleotides, the CDR3 is TGTGCCAGCAGCGTCCTGACTAGCGGGAGCACAGATACGCAGTATTTT. It is translated as CASSVLTSGSTDTQYF. The chain is built from TRBV9 and TRBJ2-3, with 10 bases that match TRBD2. Per germline, CDR1 SGDLS and CDR2 YYNGEE. Trimming removed 2 bases from V and 0 bases from J; junction bases left unmatched: 3. This CDR3 contains 16 residues.

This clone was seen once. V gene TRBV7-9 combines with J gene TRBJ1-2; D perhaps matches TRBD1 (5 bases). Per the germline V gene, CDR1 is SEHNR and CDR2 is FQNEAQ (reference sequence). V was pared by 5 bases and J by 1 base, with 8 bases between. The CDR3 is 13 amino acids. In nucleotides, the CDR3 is TGTGCCAGCAGCACTGACAGTAACTATGGCTACACCTTC. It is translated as CASSTDSNYGYTF.

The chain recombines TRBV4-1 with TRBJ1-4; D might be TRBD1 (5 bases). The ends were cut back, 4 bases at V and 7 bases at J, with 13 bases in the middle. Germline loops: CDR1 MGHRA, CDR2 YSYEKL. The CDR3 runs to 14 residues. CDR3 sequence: CASSPRGVGEKLFF. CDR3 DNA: TGCGCCAGCAGCCCAAGGGGCGTCGGTGAAAAACTGTTTTTT.

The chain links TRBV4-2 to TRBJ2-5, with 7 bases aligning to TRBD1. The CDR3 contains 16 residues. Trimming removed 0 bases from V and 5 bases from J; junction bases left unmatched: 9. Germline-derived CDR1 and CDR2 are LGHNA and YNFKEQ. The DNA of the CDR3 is TGTGCCAGCAGCCAAGATTGGGACAGCTCTTCCGAGACCCAGTACTTC. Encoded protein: CASSQDWDSSSETQYF.

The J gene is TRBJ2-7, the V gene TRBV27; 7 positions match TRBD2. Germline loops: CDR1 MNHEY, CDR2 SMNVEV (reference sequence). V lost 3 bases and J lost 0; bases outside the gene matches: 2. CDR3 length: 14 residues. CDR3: CASSFSGLSYEQYF. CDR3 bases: TGTGCCAGCAGTTTTAGCGGGCTCTCCTACGAGCAGTACTTC.

DNA of the CDR3: TGTGCCAGCACGCCTGGACTGAACTCTGGAAACACCATATATTTT. It yields the protein CASTPGLNSGNTIYF. The chain recombines TRBV2 with TRBJ1-3; no clear D. The germline V and J ends were trimmed by 7 bases and 0 bases, with 13 bases remaining between them. The CDR3 is 15 amino acids. CDR1 is SNHLY and CDR2 is FYNNEI in the germline V gene.

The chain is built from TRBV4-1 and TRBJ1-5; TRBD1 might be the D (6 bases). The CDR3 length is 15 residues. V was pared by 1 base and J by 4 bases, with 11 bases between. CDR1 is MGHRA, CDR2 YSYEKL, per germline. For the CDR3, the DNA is TGCGCCAGCAGCCAAGGAGGAGGGGGGAATCAGCCCCAGCATTTT. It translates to CASSQGGGGNQPQHF.